Included here is one TCR beta chain sequence, with context. The data were obtained in a study of cytomegalovirus exposure and HLA in healthy donors. CDR1 is LGHNA and CDR2 is YNFKEQ in the germline V gene. V lost 5 bases and J 2 bases, leaving 12 bases between the germline ends. This CDR3 spans 14 amino acids. The PCR had 60 Vbeta and 13 Jbeta primers. Produced via immunoSEQ multiplex PCR; TCRdb's table is partial and in-frame only. This sample has about 120,000 clones, with roughly 78% found just once. Everyone who donated was a healthy bone marrow donor. The sample was PBMCs. The origin of this receptor is a woman in her thirties or forties in good health and CMV-seronegative. The chain employs TRBV4-2 and TRBJ1-2; possibly TRBD1 for D (5 bases). This CDR3 is CASSRAQENYGYTF. The CDR3 coding sequence is TGTGCCAGCAGCAGAGCACAGGAGAACTATGGCTACACCTTC.